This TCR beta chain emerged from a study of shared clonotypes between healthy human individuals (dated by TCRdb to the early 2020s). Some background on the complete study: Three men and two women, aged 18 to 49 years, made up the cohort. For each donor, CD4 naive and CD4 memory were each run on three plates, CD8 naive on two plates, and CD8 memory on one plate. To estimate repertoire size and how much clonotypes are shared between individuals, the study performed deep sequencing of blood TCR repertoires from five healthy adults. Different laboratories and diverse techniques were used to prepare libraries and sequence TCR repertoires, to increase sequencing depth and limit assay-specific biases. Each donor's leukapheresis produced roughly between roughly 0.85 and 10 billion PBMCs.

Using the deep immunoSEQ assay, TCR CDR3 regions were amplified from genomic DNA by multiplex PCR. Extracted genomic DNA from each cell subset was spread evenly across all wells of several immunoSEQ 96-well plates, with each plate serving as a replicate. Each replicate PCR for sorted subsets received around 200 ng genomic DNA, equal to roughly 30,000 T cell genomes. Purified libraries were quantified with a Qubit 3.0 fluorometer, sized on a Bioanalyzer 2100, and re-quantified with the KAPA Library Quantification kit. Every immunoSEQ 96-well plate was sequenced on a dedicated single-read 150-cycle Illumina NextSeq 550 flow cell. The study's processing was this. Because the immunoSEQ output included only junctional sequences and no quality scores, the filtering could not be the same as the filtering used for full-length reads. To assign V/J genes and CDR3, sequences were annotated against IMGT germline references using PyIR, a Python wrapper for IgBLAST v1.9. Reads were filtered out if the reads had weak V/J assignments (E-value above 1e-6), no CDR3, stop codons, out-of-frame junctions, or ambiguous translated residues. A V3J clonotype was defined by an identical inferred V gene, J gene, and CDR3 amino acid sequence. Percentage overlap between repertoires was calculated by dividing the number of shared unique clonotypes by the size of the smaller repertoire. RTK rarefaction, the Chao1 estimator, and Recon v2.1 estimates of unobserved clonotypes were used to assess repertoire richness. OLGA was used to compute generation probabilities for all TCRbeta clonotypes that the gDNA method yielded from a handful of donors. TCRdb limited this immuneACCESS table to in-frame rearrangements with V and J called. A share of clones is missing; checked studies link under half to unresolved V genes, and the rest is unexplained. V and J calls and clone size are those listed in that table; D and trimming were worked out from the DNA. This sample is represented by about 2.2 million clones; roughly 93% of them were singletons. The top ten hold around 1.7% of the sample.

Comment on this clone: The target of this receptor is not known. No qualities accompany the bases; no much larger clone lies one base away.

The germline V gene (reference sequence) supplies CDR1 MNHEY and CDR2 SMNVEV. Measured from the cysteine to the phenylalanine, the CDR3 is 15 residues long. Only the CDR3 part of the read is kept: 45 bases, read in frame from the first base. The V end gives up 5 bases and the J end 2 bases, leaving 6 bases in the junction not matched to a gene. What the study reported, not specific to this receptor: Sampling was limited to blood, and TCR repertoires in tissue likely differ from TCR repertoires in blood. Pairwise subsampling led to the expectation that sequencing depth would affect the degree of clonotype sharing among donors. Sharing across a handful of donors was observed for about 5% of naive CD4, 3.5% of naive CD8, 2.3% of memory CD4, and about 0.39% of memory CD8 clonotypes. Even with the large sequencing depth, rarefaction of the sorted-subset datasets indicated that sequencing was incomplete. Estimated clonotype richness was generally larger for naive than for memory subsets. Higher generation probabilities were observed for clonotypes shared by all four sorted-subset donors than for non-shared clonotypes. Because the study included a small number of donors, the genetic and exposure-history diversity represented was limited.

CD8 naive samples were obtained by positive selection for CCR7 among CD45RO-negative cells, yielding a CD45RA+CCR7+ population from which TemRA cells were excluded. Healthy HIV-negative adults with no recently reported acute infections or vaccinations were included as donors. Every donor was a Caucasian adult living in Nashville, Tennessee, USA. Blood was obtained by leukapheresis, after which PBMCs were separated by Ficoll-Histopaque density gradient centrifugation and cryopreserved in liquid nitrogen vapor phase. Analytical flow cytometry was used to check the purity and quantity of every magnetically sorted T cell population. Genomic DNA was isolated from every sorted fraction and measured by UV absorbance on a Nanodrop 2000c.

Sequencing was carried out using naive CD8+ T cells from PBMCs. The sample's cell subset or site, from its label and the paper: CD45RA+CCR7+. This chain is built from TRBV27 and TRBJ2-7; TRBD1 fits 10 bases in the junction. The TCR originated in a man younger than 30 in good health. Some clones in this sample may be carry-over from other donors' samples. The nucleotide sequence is TGTGCCAGCAGTACAGGGACAGGGGAAGCCTACGAGCAGTACTTC. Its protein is CASSTGTGEAYEQYF.